This TCR beta chain was found in a study of T cell responses to AZD1222 COVID-19 vaccine. Study at large: Recipients boosted at about 4 weeks or about 12 weeks are pooled.

On this clone: Its antigen is unidentified.

Trimming took 4 bases from V and 0 from J, leaving 15 bases between them. Germline CDR1 reads MGHRA; CDR2 reads YSYEKL. The CDR3 loop spans 16 amino acids. Points from the study as a whole: Females made up more of the donors, who were largely white British, and clonal diversity may have come out too low. Unmutated variant regions are reportedly targeted by nearly half of spike-specific TCRs. Vaccine-associated CD4 TCRs ranged over spike, dominating at 160-218 and 743-854.

The method was immunoSEQ multiplex PCR; TCRdb's version includes in-frame clones alone and lacks a portion of them. The table shows 120,000 or so clones, with approximately 90% occurring only once. The sample was peripheral blood, taken on day 0 of AZD1222 vaccination. The chain uses TRBV4-1 and TRBJ1-2; D might be TRBD1 (5 bases). This TCR was recovered from an adult in good health. CDR3 protein: CASSRIGRASNYGYTF. The CDR3 nucleotides read TGCGCCAGCAGCCGTATTGGCAGGGCCTCTAACTATGGCTACACCTTC.